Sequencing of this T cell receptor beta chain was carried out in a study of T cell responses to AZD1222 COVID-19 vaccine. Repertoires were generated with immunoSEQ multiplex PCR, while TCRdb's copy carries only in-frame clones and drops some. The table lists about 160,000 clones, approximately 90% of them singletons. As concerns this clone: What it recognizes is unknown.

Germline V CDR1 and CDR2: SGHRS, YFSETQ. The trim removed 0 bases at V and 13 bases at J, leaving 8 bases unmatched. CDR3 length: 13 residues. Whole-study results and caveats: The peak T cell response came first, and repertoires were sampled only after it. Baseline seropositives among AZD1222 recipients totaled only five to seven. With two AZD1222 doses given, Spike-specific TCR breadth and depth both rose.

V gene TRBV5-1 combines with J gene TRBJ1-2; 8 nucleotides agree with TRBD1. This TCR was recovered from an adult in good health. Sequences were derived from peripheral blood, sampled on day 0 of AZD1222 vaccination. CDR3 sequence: CASSLVGQGESTF. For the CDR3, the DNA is TGCGCCAGCAGCTTGGTCGGACAGGGAGAGAGCACCTTC.